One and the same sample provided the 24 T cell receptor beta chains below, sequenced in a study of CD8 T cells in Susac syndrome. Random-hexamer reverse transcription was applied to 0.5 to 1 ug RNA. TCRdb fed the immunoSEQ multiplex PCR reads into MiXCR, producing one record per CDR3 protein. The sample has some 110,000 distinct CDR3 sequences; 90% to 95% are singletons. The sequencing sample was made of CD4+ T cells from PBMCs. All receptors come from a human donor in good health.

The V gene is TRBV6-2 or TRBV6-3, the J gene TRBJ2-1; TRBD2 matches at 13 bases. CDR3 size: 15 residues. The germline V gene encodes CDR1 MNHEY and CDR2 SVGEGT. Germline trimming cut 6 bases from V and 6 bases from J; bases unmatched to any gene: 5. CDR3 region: CASRPLAGGVNEQFF. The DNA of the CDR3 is TGTGCCAGCAGACCACTAGCGGGAGGGGTCAATGAGCAGTTCTTC.

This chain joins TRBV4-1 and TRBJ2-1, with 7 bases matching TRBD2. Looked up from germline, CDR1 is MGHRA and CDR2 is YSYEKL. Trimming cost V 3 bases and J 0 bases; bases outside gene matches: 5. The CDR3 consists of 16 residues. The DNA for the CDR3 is TGCGCCAGCAGCCAGCCACTAGCGAGCTCCTACAATGAGCAGTTCTTC. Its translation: CASSQPLASSYNEQFF.

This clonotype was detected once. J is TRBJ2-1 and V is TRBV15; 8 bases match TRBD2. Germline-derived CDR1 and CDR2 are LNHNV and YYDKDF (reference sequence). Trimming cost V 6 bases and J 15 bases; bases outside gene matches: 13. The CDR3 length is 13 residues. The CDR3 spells CATSDGLARTPFF. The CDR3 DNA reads TGTGCCACCAGTGACGGACTAGCCCGTACGCCGTTCTTC. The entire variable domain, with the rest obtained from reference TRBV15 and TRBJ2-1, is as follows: DAMVIQNPRYQVTQFGKPVTLSCSQTLNHNVMYWYQQKSSQAPKLLFHYYDKDFNNEADTPDNFQSRRPNTSFCFLDIRSPGLGDTAMYLCATSDGLARTPFFGPGTRLTVL.

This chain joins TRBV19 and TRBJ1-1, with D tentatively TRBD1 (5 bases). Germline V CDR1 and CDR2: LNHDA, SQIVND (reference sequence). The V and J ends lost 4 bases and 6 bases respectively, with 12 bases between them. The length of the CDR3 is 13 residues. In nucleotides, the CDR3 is TGTGCCAGTAGTACTACCGGGGGGGCTGAAGCTTTCTTT. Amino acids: CASSTTGGAEAFF.

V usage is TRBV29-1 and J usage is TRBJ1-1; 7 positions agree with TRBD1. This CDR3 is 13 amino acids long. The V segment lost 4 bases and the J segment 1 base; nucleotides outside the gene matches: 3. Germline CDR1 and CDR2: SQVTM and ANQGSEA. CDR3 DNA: TGCAGCGTTGTCCGGACAGGGAACACTGAAGCTTTCTTT. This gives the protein CSVVRTGNTEAFF.

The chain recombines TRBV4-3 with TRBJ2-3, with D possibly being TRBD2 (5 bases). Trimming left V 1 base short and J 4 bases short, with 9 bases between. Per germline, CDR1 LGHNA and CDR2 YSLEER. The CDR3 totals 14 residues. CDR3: CASSQARTSDTQYF. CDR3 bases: TGCGCCAGCAGCCAAGCGCGGACTTCAGATACGCAGTATTTT.

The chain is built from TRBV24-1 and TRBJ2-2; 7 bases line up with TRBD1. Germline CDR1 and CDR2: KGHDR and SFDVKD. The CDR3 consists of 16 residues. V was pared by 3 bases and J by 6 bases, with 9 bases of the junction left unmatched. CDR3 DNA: TGTGCCACCAGTGATCACAGGAGAACAGGGGCCGGGGAGCTGTTTTTT. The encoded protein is CATSDHRRTGAGELFF.

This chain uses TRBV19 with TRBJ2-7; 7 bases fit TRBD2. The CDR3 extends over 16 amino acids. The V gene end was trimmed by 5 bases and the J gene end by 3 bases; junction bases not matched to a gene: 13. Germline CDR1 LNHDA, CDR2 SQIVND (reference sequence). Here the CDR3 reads CASSPGLVGGLYEQYF. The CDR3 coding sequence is TGTGCCAGTAGTCCAGGACTAGTTGGGGGACTCTACGAGCAGTACTTC.

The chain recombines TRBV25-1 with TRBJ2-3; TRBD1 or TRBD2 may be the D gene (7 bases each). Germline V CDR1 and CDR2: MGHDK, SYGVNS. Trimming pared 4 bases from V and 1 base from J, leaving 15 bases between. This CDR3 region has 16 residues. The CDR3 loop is CASSVISGTGTDTQYF. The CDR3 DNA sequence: TGTGCCAGCAGTGTTATAAGCGGGACAGGCACAGATACGCAGTATTTT.

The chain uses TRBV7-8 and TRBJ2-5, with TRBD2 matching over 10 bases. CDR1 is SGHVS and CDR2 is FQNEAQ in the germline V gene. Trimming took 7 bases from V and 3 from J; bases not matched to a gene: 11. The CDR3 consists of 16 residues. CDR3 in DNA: TGTGCCAGCAAACCAGGGTGGACTAGCGGTAAAGAGACCCAGTACTTC. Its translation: CASKPGWTSGKETQYF.

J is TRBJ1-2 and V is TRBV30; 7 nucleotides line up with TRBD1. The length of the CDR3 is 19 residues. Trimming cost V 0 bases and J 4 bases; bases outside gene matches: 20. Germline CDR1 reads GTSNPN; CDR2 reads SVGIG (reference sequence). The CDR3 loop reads CAWSVSPDRSGEMAYGYTF. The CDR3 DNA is TGTGCCTGGAGTGTATCCCCGGACAGGTCGGGGGAAATGGCCTATGGCTACACCTTC.

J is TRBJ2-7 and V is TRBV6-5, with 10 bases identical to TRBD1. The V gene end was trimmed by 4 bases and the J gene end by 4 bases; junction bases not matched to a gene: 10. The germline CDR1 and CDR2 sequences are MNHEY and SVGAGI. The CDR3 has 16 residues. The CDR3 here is CASSSRRGTGEYEQYF. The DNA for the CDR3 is TGTGCCAGCAGTTCGCGGAGGGGGACAGGGGAGTACGAGCAGTACTTC.

The CDR3 DNA reads as TGTGCCAGCAGCTTGGAACCAAGCACTGAAGCTTTCTTT. It specifies CASSLEPSTEAFF. The rearrangement links TRBV5-4 to TRBJ1-1; D remains ambiguous. Trimming took off 0 bases at V and 4 bases at J, with 7 bases between the two ends. The CDR3 is made up of 13 amino acids. The V gene's germline CDR1 is SGHNT and CDR2 YYREEE (reference sequence).

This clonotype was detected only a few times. CDR3 amino acids: CASSLNGRASNEQFF. In DNA form, the CDR3 reads TGTGCCAGCAGCTTAAACGGGAGGGCCAGCAATGAGCAGTTCTTC. The rearrangement links TRBV7-2 to TRBJ2-1; 8 positions agree with TRBD2. J was trimmed by 6 bases and V by 2 bases; bases with no gene match: 6. CDR3 length equals 15 residues. Germline CDR1 and CDR2: SGHTA and FQGNSA.

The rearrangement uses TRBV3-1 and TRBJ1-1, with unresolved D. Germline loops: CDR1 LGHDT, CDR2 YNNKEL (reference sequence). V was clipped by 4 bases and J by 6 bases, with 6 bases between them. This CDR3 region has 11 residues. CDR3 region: CASSRNAEAFF. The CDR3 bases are TGTGCCAGCAGCCGAAACGCTGAAGCTTTCTTT.

The CDR3 sequence: CASTPGHGPYEQYF. CDR3 sequence (DNA): TGTGCCAGCACCCCGGGACACGGCCCCTACGAGCAGTACTTC. The chain joins TRBV28 to TRBJ2-7, with D possibly matching TRBD1 (6 bases). The CDR3 extends over 14 amino acids. Germline lookup yields CDR1 MDHEN and CDR2 SYDVKM. Trimming removed 7 bases from V and 2 bases from J, with 15 bases in between.

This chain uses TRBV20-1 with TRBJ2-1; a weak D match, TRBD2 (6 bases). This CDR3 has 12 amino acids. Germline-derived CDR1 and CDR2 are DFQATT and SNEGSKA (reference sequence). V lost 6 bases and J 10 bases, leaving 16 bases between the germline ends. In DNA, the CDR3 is TGCAGTGCATTGAGGAGGGCCGGAGAGCAGTTCTTC. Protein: CSALRRAGEQFF.

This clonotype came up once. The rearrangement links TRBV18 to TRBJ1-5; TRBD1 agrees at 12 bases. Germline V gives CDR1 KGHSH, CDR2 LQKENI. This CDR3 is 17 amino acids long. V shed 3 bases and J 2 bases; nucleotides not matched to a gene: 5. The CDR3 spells CASSPGTGGTGNQPQHF. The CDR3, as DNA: TGTGCCAGCTCACCGGGGACAGGGGGCACGGGCAATCAGCCCCAGCATTTT.

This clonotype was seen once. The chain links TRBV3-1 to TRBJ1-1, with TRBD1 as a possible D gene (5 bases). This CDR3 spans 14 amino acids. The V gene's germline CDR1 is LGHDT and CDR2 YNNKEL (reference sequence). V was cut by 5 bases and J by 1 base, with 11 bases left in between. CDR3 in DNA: TGTGCCAGCAGCGAGGGACCAGGGAACACTGAAGCTTTCTTT. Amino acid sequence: CASSEGPGNTEAFF.

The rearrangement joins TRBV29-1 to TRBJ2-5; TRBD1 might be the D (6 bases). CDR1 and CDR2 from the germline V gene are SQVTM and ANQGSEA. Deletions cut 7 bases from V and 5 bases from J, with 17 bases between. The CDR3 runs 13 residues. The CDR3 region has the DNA TGCAGCGATGCACAGGGTATGAGGGAGACCCAGTACTTC. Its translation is CSDAQGMRETQYF.

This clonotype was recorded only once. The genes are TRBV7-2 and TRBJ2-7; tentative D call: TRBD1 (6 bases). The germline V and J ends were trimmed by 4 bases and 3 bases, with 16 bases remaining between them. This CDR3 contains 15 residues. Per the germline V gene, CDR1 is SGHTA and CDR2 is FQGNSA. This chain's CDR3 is CASSSMTGSHYEQYF. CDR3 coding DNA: TGTGCCAGCAGCTCGATGACAGGCTCCCACTACGAGCAGTACTTC.

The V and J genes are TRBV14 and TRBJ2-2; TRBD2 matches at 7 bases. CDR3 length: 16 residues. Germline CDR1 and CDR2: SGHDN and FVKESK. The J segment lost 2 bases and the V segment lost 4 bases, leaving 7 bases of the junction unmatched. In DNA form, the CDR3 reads TGTGCCAGCAGCCCTCTTGGACTAGGAAACACCGGGGAGCTGTTTTTT. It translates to CASSPLGLGNTGELFF.

DNA of the CDR3: TGTGCCAGCAGCTTCGCCAATCGGGACGCTGAAGCTTTCTTT. Its protein is CASSFANRDAEAFF. This chain uses TRBV7-9 with TRBJ1-1, with D perhaps matching TRBD1 (5 bases). V was cut by 3 bases and J by 6 bases, with 14 bases left in between. Germline V gene lookup returns CDR1 SEHNR and CDR2 FQNEAQ (reference sequence). The CDR3 length is 14 residues. Filled out from reference TRBV7-9 and TRBJ1-1, the complete variable domain reads DTGVSQNPRHKITKRGQNVTFRCDPISEHNRLYWYRQTLGQGPEFLTYFQNEAQLEKSRLLSDRFSAERPKGSFSTLEIQRTEQGDSAMYLCASSFANRDAEAFFGQGTRLTVV.

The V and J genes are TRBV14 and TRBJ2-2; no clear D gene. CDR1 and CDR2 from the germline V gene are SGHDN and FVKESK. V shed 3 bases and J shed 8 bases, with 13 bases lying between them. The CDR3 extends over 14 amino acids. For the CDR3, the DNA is TGTGCCAGCAGCCACCCTACGCCTTTTGGGGAGCTGTTTTTT. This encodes CASSHPTPFGELFF.